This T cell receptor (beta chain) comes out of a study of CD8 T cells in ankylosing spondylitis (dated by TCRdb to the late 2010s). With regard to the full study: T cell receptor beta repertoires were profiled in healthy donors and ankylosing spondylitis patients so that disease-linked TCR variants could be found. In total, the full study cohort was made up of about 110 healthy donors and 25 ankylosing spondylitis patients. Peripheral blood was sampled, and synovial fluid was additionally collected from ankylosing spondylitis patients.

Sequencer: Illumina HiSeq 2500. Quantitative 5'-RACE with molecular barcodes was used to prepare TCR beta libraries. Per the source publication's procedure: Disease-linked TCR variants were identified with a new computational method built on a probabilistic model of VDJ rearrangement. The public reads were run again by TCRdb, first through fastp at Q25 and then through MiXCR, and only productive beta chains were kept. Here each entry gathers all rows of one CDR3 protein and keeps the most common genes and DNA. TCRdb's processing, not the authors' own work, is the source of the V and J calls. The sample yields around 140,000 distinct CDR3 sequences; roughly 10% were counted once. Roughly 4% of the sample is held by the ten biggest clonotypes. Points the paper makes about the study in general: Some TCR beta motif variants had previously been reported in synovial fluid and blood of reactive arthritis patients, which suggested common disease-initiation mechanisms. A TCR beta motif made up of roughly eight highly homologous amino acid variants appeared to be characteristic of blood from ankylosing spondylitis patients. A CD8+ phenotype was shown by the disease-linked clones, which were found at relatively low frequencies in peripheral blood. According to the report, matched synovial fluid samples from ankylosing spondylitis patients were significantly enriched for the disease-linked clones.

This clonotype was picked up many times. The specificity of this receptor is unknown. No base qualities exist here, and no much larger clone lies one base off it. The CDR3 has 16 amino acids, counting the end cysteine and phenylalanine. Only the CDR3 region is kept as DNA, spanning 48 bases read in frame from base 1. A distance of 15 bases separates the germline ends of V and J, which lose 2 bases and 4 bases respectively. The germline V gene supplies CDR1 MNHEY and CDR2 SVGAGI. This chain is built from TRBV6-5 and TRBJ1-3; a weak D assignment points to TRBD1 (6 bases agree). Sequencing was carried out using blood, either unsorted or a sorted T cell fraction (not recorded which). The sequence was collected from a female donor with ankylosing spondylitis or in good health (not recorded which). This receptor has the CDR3 CASSYTGNPSGNTIYF. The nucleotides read TGTGCCAGCAGTTACACAGGGAACCCTTCAGGAAACACCATATATTTT.